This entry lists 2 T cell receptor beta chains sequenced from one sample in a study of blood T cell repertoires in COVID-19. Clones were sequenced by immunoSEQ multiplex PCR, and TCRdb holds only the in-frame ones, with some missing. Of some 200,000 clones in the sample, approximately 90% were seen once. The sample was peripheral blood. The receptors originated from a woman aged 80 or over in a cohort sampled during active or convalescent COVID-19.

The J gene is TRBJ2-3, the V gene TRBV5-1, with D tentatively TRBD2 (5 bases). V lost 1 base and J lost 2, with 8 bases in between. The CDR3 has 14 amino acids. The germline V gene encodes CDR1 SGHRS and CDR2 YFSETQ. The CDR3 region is CASSLRGVTDTQYF. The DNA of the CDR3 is TGCGCCAGCAGCTTGCGGGGAGTCACAGATACGCAGTATTTT.

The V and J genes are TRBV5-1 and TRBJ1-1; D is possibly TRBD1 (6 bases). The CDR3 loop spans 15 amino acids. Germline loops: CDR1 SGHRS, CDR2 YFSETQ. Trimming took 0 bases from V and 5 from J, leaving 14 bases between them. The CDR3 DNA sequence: TGCGCCAGCAGCTTGGATCGGGGGGCTGGTACTGAAGCTTTCTTT. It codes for CASSLDRGAGTEAFF.